In this sample, the clone carrying this TCR beta chain turned up many times. Its antigen is undetermined. Via MiXCR, TCRdb re-called the reads, giving one row per CDR3 protein. The sample lists 150,000 to 200,000 distinct CDR3 sequences; 20% to 25% were seen once. V was pared by 3 bases and J by 3 bases, with 3 bases of the junction left unmatched. This CDR3 spans 15 amino acids. The data were taken from a study of T cell repertoires in cytomegalovirus infection. Study background: An indication of both CMV infection and matching HLA type came from public TCR beta signatures. Regarding the study as a whole: HLA-C-restricted CMV-specific TCR beta clonotypes prevailed in the ex vivo response.

The V call is TRBV12-3 or TRBV12-4, the J call TRBJ1-5; TRBD1 aligns across 9 bases. This TCR was recovered from a human donor in good health (CMV status not recorded). Some clones in this sample may be carry-over from other donors' samples. Material: CD8+ T cells from cultured PBMCs, obtained from culture after CMV antigen stimulation. CDR3 protein: CASSLGTGHNQPQHF. CDR3 bases: TGTGCCAGCAGTTTGGGGACAGGGCACAATCAGCCCCAGCATTTT.